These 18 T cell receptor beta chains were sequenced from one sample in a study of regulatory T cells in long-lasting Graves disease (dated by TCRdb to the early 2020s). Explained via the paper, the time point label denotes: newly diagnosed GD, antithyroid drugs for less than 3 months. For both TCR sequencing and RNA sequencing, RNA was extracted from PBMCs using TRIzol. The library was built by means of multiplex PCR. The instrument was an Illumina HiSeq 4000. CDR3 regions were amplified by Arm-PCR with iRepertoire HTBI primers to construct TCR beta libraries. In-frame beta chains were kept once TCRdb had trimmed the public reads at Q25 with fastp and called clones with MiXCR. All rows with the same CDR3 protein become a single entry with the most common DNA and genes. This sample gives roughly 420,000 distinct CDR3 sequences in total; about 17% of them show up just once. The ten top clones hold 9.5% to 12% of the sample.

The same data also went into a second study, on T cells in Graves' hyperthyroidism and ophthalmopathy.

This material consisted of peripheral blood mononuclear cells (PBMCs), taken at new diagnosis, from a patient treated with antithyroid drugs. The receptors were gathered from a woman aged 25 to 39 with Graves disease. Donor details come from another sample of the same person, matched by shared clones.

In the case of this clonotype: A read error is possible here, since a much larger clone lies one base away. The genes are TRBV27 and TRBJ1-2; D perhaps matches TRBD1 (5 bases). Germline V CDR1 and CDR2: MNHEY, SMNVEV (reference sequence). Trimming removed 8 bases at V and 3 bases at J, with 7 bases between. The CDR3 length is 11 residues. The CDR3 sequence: CASGTDYGYTF. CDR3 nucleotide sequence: TGTGCCAGCGGGACGGACTATGGCTACACCTTC.

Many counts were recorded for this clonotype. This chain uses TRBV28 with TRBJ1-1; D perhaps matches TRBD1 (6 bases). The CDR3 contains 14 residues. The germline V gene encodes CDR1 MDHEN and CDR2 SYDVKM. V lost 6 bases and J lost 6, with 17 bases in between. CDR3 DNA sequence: TGTGCCAGCAGCACCAAGACAGGTCCGCCTGAAGCTTTCTTT. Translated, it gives CASSTKTGPPEAFF.

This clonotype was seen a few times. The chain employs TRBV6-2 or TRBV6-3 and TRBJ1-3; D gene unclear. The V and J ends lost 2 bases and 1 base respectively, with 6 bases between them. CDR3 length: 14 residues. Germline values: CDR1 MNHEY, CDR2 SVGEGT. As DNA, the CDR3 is TGTGCCAGCAGTTACAGGAGGTCTGGAAACACCATATATTTT. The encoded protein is CASSYRRSGNTIYF.

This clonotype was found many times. The CDR3 region has the DNA TGCAGCGTTGACAAGGTGGGGAGAGAGACCCAGTACTTC. Its translation: CSVDKVGRETQYF. The genes are TRBV29-1 and TRBJ2-5; a weak D match, TRBD2 (5 bases). Germline V gene sequence: CDR1 SQVTM, CDR2 ANQGSEA. This CDR3 spans 13 amino acids. V was cut by 3 bases and J by 4 bases, with 12 bases left in between.

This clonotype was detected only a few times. The CDR3 loop is CATSRGDRGFEKLFF. The CDR3 DNA follows: TGTGCCACCAGCAGAGGGGACAGGGGTTTTGAAAAACTGTTTTTT. This chain joins TRBV15 and TRBJ1-4, with 10 bases aligning to TRBD1. The length of the CDR3 is 15 residues. The V and J ends lost 1 base and 7 bases, in that order; junction bases with no gene match: 3. From germline, CDR1 is LNHNV and CDR2 YYDKDF (reference sequence).

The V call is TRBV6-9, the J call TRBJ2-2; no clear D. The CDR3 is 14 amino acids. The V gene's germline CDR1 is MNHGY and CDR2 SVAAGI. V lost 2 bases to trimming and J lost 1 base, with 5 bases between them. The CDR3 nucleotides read TGTGCCAGCAGTTATAGCATGAACACCGGGGAGCTGTTTTTT. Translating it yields CASSYSMNTGELFF.

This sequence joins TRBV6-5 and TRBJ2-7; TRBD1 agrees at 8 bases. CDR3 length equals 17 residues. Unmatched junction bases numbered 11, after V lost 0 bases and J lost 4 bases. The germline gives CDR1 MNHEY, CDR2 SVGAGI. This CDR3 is CASSYSSPGGWDYEQYF. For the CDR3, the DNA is TGTGCCAGCAGTTACTCGTCGCCAGGGGGCTGGGATTACGAGCAGTACTTC.

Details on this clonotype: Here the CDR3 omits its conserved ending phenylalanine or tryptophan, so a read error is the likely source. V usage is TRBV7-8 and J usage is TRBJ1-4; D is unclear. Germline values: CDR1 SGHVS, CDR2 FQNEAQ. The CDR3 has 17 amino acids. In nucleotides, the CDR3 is TGTGCCAGCAGCCCGATTGGGGTGGGCAGGAATAATGAAAAGCTGTTTTTA. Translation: CASSPIGVGRNNEKLFL.

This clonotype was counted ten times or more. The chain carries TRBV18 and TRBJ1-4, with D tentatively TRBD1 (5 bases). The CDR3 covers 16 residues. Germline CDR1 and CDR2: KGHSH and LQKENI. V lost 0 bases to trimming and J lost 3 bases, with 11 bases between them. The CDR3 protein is CASSPPLQGSNEKLFF. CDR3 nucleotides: TGTGCCAGCTCACCACCGCTCCAGGGATCTAATGAAAAACTGTTTTTT.

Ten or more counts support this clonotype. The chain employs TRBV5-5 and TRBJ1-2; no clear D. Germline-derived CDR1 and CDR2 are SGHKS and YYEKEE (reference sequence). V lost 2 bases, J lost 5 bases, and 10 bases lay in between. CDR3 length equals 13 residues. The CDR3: CASSFRTEYGYTF. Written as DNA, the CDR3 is TGTGCCAGCAGCTTTAGGACGGAGTATGGCTACACCTTC.

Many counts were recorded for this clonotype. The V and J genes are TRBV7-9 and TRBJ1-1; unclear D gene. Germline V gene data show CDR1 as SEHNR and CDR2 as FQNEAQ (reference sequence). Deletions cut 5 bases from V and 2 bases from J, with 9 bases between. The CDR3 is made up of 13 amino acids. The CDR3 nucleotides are TGTGCCAGCAGCCAAAAAGTAAACACTGAAGCTTTCTTT. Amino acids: CASSQKVNTEAFF.

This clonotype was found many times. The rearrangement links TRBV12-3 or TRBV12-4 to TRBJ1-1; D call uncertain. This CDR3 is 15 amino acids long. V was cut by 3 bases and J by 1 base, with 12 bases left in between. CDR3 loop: CASSFWRPTNTEAFF. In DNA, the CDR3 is TGTGCCAGCAGTTTCTGGAGACCGACGAACACTGAAGCTTTCTTT.

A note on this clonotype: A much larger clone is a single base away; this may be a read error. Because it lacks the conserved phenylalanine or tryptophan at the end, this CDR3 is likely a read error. The CDR3, as DNA: TGTGCCAGCAGAACAGCTTTCTATAGCAATCAGCCCCAGCATCTT. Residues: CASRTAFYSNQPQHL. This chain connects TRBV6-2 or TRBV6-3 to TRBJ1-5; D is unresolved. Trimming took off 6 bases at V and 0 bases at J, with 12 bases between the two ends. This CDR3 is built from 15 residues. Germline V lookup: CDR1 MNHEY, CDR2 SVGEGT.

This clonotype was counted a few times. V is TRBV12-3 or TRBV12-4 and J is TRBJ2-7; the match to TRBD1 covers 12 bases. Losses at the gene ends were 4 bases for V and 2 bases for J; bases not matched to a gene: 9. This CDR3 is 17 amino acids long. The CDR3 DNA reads TGTGCCAGCAGTTCCGCGTTCCGGGACAGGGGGCCCTACGAGCAGTACTTC. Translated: CASSSAFRDRGPYEQYF.

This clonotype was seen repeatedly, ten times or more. The CDR3 DNA reads as TGTGCCAGCAGTTACGGAGCACAGACCTACGAGCAGTACTTC. Encoded protein: CASSYGAQTYEQYF. The chain has TRBV6-2 or TRBV6-3 and TRBJ2-7; D gene ambiguous. V was pared by 2 bases and J by 2 bases, with 10 bases between. Germline V gene data show CDR1 as MNHEY and CDR2 as SVGEGT. The CDR3 contains 14 residues.

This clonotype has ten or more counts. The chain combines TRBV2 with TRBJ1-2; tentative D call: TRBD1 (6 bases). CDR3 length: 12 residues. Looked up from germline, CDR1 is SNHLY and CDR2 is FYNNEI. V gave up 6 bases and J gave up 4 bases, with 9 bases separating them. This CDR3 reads CASSRGTYGYTF. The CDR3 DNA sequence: TGTGCCAGCAGCAGGGGTACCTATGGCTACACCTTC.

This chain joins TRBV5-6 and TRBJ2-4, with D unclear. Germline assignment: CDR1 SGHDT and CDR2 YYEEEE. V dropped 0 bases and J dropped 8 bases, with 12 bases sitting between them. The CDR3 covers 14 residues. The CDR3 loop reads CASSLDQKWDIQYF. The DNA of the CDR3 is TGTGCCAGCAGCTTGGATCAGAAGTGGGACATTCAGTACTTC.

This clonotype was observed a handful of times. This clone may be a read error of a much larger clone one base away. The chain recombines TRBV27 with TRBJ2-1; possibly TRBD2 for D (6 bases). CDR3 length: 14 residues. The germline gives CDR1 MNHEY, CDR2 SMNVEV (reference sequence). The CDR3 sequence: CVSSFVVGGGEQFF. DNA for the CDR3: TGTGTCAGCAGTTTTGTTGTGGGAGGAGGTGAGCAGTTCTTC.